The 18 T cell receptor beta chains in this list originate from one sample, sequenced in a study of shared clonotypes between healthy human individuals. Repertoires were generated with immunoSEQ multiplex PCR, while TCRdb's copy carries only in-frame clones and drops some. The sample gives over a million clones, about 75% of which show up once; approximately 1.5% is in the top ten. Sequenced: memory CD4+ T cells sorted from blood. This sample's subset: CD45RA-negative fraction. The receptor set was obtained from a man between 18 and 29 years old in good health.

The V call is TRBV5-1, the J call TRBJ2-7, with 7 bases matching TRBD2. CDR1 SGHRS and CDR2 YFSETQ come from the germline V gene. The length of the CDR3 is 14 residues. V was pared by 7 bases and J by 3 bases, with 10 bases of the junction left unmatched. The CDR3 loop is CASSPSSGGYEQYF. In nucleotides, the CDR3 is TGCGCCAGCTCCCCTTCTTCGGGGGGCTACGAGCAGTACTTC.

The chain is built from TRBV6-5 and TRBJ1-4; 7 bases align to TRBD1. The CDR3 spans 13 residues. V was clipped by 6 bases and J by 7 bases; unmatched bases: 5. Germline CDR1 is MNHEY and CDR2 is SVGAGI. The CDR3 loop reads CASSQGVREKLFF. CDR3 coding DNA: TGTGCCAGCAGCCAGGGGGTACGTGAAAAACTGTTTTTT.

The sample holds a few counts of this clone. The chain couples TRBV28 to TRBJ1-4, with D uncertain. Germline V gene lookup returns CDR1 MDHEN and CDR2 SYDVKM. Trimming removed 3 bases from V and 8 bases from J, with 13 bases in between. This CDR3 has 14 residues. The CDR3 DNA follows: TGTGCCAGCAGTTTTCTGCGCCTGCGGGAAAAACTGTTTTTT. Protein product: CASSFLRLREKLFF.

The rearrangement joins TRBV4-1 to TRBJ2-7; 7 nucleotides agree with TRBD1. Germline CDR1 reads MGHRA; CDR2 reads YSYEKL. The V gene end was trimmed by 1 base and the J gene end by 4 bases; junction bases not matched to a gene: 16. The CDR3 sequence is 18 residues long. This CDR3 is CASSQGPAKGDSGYEQYF. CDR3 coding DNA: TGCGCCAGCAGCCAAGGGCCCGCCAAAGGGGACAGTGGGTACGAGCAGTACTTC.

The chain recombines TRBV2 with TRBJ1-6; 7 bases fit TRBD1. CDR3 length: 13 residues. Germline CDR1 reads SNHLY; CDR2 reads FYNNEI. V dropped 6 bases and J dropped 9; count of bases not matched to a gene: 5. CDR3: CASRDRDVSPLHF. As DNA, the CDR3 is TGTGCCAGCAGAGACAGGGACGTTTCACCCCTCCACTTT.

The CDR3 bases are TGTGCCAGCAGCCTGCAGGGGGTGTATGGCTACACCTTC. Amino acids: CASSLQGVYGYTF. The rearrangement links TRBV5-5 to TRBJ1-2; 7 positions agree with TRBD1. The CDR3 is 13 residues long. Trimming at V came to 4 bases and at J to 5 bases, leaving 5 bases not matched to a gene. Germline CDR1 SGHKS, CDR2 YYEKEE (reference sequence).

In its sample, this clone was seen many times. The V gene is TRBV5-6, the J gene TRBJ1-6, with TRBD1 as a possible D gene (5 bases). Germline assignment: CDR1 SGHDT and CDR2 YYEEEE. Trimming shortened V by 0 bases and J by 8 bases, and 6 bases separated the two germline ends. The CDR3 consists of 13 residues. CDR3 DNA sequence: TGTGCCAGCAGCTTGGGACAGTATTCACCCCTCCACTTT. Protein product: CASSLGQYSPLHF.

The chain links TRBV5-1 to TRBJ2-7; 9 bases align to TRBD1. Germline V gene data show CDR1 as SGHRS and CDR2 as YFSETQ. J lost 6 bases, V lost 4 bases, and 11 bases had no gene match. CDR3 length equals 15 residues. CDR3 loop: CASSTLGTGSGEQYF. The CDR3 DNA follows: TGCGCCAGCAGCACGCTCGGGACAGGGTCGGGCGAGCAGTACTTC.

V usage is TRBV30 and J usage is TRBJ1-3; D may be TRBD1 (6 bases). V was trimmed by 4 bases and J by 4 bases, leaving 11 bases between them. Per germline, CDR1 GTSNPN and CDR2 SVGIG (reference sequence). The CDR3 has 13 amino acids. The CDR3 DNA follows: TGTGCCTGGAACAGGGATATAGGAAACACCATATATTTT. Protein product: CAWNRDIGNTIYF.

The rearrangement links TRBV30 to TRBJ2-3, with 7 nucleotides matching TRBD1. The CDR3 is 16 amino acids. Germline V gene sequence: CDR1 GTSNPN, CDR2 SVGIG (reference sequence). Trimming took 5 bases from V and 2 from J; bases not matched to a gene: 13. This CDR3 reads CAWDELVDRPTDTQYF. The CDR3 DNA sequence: TGTGCCTGGGATGAACTAGTGGACAGGCCCACAGATACGCAGTATTTT.

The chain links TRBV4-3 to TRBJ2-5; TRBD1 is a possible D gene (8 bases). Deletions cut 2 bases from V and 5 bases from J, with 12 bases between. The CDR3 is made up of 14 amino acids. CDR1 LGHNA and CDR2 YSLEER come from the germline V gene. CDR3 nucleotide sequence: TGCGCCAGCAGCCAAAACAGGGGGGGCGAGACCCAGTACTTC. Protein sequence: CASSQNRGGETQYF.

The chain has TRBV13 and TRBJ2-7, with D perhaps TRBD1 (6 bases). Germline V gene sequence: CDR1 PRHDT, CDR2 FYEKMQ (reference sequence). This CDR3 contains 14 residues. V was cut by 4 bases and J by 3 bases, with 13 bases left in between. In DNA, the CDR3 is TGTGCCAGCAGCTGGGGACACCTGAACTACGAGCAGTACTTC. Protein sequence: CASSWGHLNYEQYF.

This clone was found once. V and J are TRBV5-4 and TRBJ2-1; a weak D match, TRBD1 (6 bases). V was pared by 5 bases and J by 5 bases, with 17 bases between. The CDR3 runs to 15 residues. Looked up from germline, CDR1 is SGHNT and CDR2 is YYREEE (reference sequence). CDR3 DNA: TGTGCCAGCAGTTTAACCGGGACAAGGAACAATGAGCAGTTCTTC. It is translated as CASSLTGTRNNEQFF. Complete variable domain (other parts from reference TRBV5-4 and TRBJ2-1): ETGVTQSPTHLIKTRGQQVTLRCSSQSGHNTVSWYQQALGQGPQFIFQYYREEENGRGNFPPRFSGLQFPNYSSELNVNALELDDSALYLCASSLTGTRNNEQFFGPGTRLTVL.

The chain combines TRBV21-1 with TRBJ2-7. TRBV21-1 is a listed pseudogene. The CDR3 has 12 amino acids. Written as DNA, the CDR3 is TGTGCCAGCAGCAAAGCGGTCGACGAGCAGTACTTC. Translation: CASSKAVDEQYF.

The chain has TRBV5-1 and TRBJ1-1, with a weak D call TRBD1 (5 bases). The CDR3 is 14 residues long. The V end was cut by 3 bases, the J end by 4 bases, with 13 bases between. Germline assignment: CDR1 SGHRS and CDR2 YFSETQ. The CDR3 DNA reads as TGCGCCAGCAGCTACGCCGGGACCTCCACTGAAGCTTTCTTT. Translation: CASSYAGTSTEAFF.

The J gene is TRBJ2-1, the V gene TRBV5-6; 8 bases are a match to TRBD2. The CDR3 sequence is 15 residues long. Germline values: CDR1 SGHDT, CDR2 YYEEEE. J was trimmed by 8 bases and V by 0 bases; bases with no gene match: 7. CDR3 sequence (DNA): TGTGCCAGCAGCTTGGAATACGGGGGGGCCGATGAGCAGTTCTTC. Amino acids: CASSLEYGGADEQFF.

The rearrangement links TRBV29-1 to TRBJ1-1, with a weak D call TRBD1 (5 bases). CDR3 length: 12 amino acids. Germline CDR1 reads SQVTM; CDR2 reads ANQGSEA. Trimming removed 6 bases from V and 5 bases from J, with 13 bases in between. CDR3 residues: CSVGGGLTEAFF. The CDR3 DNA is TGCAGCGTCGGGGGGGGGTTGACTGAAGCTTTCTTT.

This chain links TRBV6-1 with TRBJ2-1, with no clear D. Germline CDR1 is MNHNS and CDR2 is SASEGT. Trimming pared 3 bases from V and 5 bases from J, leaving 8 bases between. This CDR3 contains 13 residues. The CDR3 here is CASSELVDNEQFF. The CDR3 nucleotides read TGTGCCAGCAGTGAGCTTGTGGACAATGAGCAGTTCTTC.